These 27 T cell receptor beta chains originate from one sample sequenced in a study of tumor-infiltrating lymphocytes in primary liver carcinoma. Using a constant-region primer together with ProtoScript II reverse transcriptase, TCR beta cDNA was made from 500 to 650 ng of total RNA. Slightly modified ARM-PCR with three nested multiplex PCR rounds yielded TCR beta libraries. It was with TRBV1-TRBV30 forward primers and a C-beta reverse primer that the first two PCR rounds were run, at around 9 cycles each. TCRdb processed the multiplex PCR reads anew with MiXCR; each CDR3 protein has one entry. The sample shows more than 30,000 distinct CDR3 sequences, around 80% of them seen only once. Taking about 17-31 mg of unsorted bulk tissue, the authors co-extracted RNA and DNA. Sequences were obtained from liver tumor tissue from sampling region 5. Subset in this sample: tumor region T5, tumor centre. The source is a man aged 40-50 years with primary liver carcinoma and hepatitis B virus infection.

The chain employs TRBV11-2 and TRBJ2-2; weak D call: TRBD2 (6 bases). Trimming removed 11 bases at V and 0 bases at J, with 16 bases between. CDR3 size: 15 residues. CDR1 SGHAT and CDR2 FQNNGV come from the germline V gene. CDR3 amino acids: CAGGLAGSNTGELFF. The CDR3 coding sequence is TGTGCCGGCGGCCTTGCGGGATCGAACACCGGGGAGCTGTTTTTT.

Comment on this clonotype: A much larger clone differs from this one at a single base, so this may be a read error. The chain uses TRBV2 and TRBJ2-7; 8 bases align to TRBD2. The CDR3 is 13 residues long. CDR1 and CDR2 (germline): SNHLY, FYNNEI. This chain's CDR3 is CASDPGGLYEQNF. DNA for the CDR3: TGTGCCAGCGATCCGGGAGGGCTCTACGAGCAGAACTTC.

Notes on this clonotype: Its ends do not fully match the called genes, so a read error is possible. This chain connects TRBV4-1 to TRBJ2-1; D is ambiguous. The CDR3 is 13 residues long. Germline V lookup: CDR1 MGHRA, CDR2 YSYEKL. CDR3 sequence reads: CASSLVGGFEQFF. The DNA for the CDR3 is TGTGCCAGCAGCCTAGTGGGTGGGTTTGAGCAGTTCTTC.

V usage is TRBV12-3 or TRBV12-4 and J usage is TRBJ2-5; the D gene could be TRBD1 or TRBD2 (5 bases each). The CDR3 runs 13 residues. V was shortened by 0 bases and J by 9 bases, with 11 bases between the two germline ends. CDR3 protein: CASSLAVGGAQYF. CDR3 nucleotide sequence: TGTGCCAGCAGTTTAGCGGTTGGGGGTGCCCAGTACTTC.

This clonotype occurred once. Lacking the conserved final phenylalanine or tryptophan, this CDR3 likely reflects a read error. This chain connects TRBV4-2 to TRBJ2-7; TRBD1 might be the D (5 bases). V dropped 0 bases and J dropped 7 bases, with 16 bases sitting between them. The CDR3 extends over 15 amino acids. Germline-derived CDR1 and CDR2 are LGHNA and YNFKEQ. The CDR3 region has the DNA TGTGCCAGCAGCCAAGATGTGGGGCCCTCTTATGAGCAGTACATC. Translation: CASSQDVGPSYEQYI.

Worth noting for this clonotype: One junction end disagrees with the germline gene, perhaps due to a read error. The CDR3 nucleotides read TGTGCTAGCAGCCAAGTGACAGGGAGAACCTACGTGCACTACTTT. This gives the protein CASSQVTGRTYVHYF. The chain carries TRBV11-2 and TRBJ2-7; 7 bases agree with TRBD1. CDR3 length: 15 residues. CDR1 and CDR2 from the germline V gene are SGHAT and FQNNGV.

This clonotype is medium-sized (0.01 to 0.1%) within its sample. V usage is TRBV6-2 or TRBV6-3 and J usage is TRBJ2-1, with 7 bases matching TRBD2. V trimming: 5 bases; J trimming: 6 bases; junction bases outside the gene matches: 13. The CDR3 sequence is 16 residues long. Germline V gene data show CDR1 as MNHEY and CDR2 as SVGEGT. This CDR3 is CASSPWGSGKVNEQFF. The DNA for the CDR3 is TGTGCCAGCAGTCCCTGGGGGAGCGGGAAGGTCAATGAGCAGTTCTTC.

Details on this clonotype: Relative to the germline gene, one junction end is altered; a read error may explain this. Here the CDR3 DNA reads TGTGCCAGCATGGACAGGGCGTCCTACAATGAGAAGTTCTTC. Its protein is CASMDRASYNEKFF. The V and J genes are TRBV6-1 and TRBJ2-1, with 8 nucleotides matching TRBD1. The CDR3 is 14 amino acids. Germline V gives CDR1 MNHNS, CDR2 SASEGT.

Concerning this clonotype itself: One junction end disagrees with the germline gene, perhaps due to a read error. This chain connects TRBV6-6 to TRBJ2-7; 7 nucleotides line up with TRBD1. The CDR3 runs to 13 residues. CDR1 is MNHNY, CDR2 SVGAGI, per germline (reference sequence). CDR3 coding DNA: TGTGCCAGCGCTGGGGGACAGTCCTACGACCAGTACTTC. Residues: CASAGGQSYDQYF.

About this clonotype: One junction end does not reproduce the germline sequence, and a read error may be involved. The gene calls are TRBV20-1 and TRBJ1-5, with D possibly matching TRBD1 (5 bases). The CDR3 runs to 14 residues. Germline CDR1 is DFQATT and CDR2 is SNEGSKA (reference sequence). DNA for the CDR3: TGCAGTGCTAGACTTAGGGGAAGCAGTCAGCCCCAGCATTTT. Translating gives CSARLRGSSQPQHF.

This clonotype was seen a few times. The junction differs from germline at one of its ends, possibly a read error. The chain combines TRBV28 with TRBJ2-7; D is unresolved. CDR1 is MDHEN and CDR2 is SYDVKM in the germline V gene. The CDR3 is 14 amino acids. The CDR3 sequence is CASSSFAWDGEQYF. The CDR3 DNA reads TGTGCCAGCAGTTCATTCGCTTGGGATGGAGAGCAATACTTC.

Concerning this clonotype: The junction and the germline gene differ at one end; a read error may be behind it. J is TRBJ1-2 and V is TRBV7-9; no definite D call. The CDR3 contains 16 residues. Germline V gene data show CDR1 as SEHNR and CDR2 as FQNEAQ (reference sequence). CDR3 sequence: CARSPEGRLSQYAYTF. CDR3 sequence (DNA): TGTGCCCGCAGCCCAGAGGGCAGGCTGTCCCAGTATGCCTACACCTTC.

For this clonotype: A junction end diverges from the germline sequence, so it may reflect a read error. The V and J genes are TRBV28 and TRBJ1-1, with a possible D match to TRBD1 (6 bases). The germline gives CDR1 MDHEN, CDR2 SYDVKM. CDR3 length: 15 amino acids. The CDR3 protein is CASRTSQQGNTEAIF. DNA of the CDR3: TGTGCCAGCAGAACCAGCCAGCAGGGGAACACTGAAGCTATCTTT.

Remarks on this clonotype: Likely a read error: the CDR3 ends without its conserved phenylalanine or tryptophan. The chain joins TRBV5-4 to TRBJ2-2; D perhaps matches TRBD1 (5 bases). Germline CDR1 reads SGHNT; CDR2 reads YYREEE (reference sequence). The length of the CDR3 is 13 residues. V was trimmed by 6 bases and J by 5 bases, leaving 11 bases between them. The CDR3, as DNA: TGTGCCAGCAAGGGGATGGGGACCGGGGAGCTGTTTTCT. As protein: CASKGMGTGELFS.

Points on this clonotype: The CDR3 carries no conserved terminal phenylalanine or tryptophan, so it likely arises from a read error. The chain combines TRBV6-5 with TRBJ1-4; 8 nucleotides align to TRBD1. The CDR3 is made up of 15 amino acids. Germline V CDR1 and CDR2: MNHEY, SVGAGI. CDR3 sequence: CASNYAGTGEEKLFY. The DNA for the CDR3 is TGTGCCAGCAATTACGCCGGGACAGGAGAAGAAAAACTGTTTTAT.

A remark on this clonotype: Relative to the germline gene, one junction end is altered; a read error may explain this. This rearrangement joins TRBV4-2 to TRBJ2-7; 9 bases are shared with TRBD2. The CDR3 sequence is 16 residues long. Germline-derived CDR1 and CDR2 are LGHNA and YNFKEQ. CDR3 DNA sequence: TGTGCCAGCAGTCACGCGGCTAGCGGGGTTTCCTACGAGCAGTGCTTC. Amino acid sequence: CASSHAASGVSYEQCF.

To note about this clonotype: One end of the junction does not line up with germline, which may come from a read error. The chain employs TRBV11-2 and TRBJ2-1; 7 nucleotides match TRBD2. The germline gives CDR1 SGHAT, CDR2 FQNNGV. The length of the CDR3 is 16 residues. This CDR3 is CASSPWEGGPGNERFF. The CDR3 nucleotides are TGTGCCAGCAGCCCCTGGGAGGGAGGGCCCGGCAATGAGCGGTTCTTC.

On this clonotype: One end of the junction is discordant with germline, which a read error may explain. The CDR3 region has the DNA TGTGTCAGCAGTTATCTGGCTAGCGGGGGCTACGAGCAGTACTTC. Its protein is CVSSYLASGGYEQYF. The chain links TRBV6-5 to TRBJ2-7; 10 bases match TRBD2. CDR1 and CDR2 from the germline V gene are MNHEY and SVGAGI. The CDR3 is 15 amino acids.

This chain links TRBV6-1 with TRBJ2-3, with TRBD2 identical over 9 bases. V dropped 11 bases and J dropped 7; count of bases not matched to a gene: 16. Germline V gene sequence: CDR1 MNHNS, CDR2 SASEGT. CDR3 length: 15 residues. The CDR3 coding sequence is TGTGCCCACACTCCGCGGGAGGGATGTGTGAATACGCAGTATTTT. It codes for CAHTPREGCVNTQYF.

A word on this clonotype: The junction departs from germline at one end; a sequencing error may be responsible. J is TRBJ2-2 and V is TRBV11-3, with a possible D match to TRBD2 (5 bases). This CDR3 has 15 amino acids. CDR1 is SGHNT, CDR2 YENEEA, per germline. CDR3 DNA sequence: TGTGCCAGGTGGCGCCTTATACCCATCACCGGGGAGCCGTCTTTT. This encodes CARWRLIPITGEPSF.

This chain connects TRBV13 to TRBJ2-7; no reliable D call. CDR1 and CDR2 (germline): PRHDT, FYEKMQ (reference sequence). V was clipped by 7 bases and J by 6 bases, with 19 bases between them. The CDR3 has 14 amino acids. The CDR3 coding sequence is TGTGCCAGCACCCTACAGCTCCGTAGCCCCGAGCAGTACTTC. Amino acids: CASTLQLRSPEQYF. The full variable domain, with the rest looked up from reference TRBV13 and TRBJ2-7, is AAGVIQSPRHLIKEKRETATLKCYPIPRHDTVYWYQQGPGQDPQFLISFYEKMQSDKGSIPDRFSAQQFSDYHSELNMSSLELGDSALYFCASTLQLRSPEQYFGPGTRLTVT.

Comments on this clonotype: In this CDR3 the conserved last residue, phenylalanine or tryptophan, is missing, so a read error is likely. The rearrangement joins TRBV18 to TRBJ2-5, with 13 nucleotides matching TRBD2. V was pared by 4 bases and J by 10 bases, with 12 bases of the junction left unmatched. The CDR3 runs 16 residues. The germline CDR1 and CDR2 sequences are KGHSH and LQKENI. The CDR3 loop reads CASSLRTSGSEKIQYS. CDR3 in DNA: TGTGCCAGCTCACTAAGGACTAGCGGGAGTGAGAAGATCCAGTACTCC.

This clonotype was counted at least ten times. The chain employs TRBV12-3 or TRBV12-4 and TRBJ2-1; D is ambiguous. The CDR3 contains 14 residues. V lost 3 bases, J lost 4 bases, and 10 bases lay in between. Here the CDR3 reads CASSFSNRYNEQFF. CDR3 in DNA: TGTGCCAGCAGTTTTAGCAACCGGTACAATGAGCAGTTCTTC.

With regard to this clonotype: At one boundary the junction diverges from the germline segment, which might be a read error. This sequence joins TRBV6-6 and TRBJ2-3; weak D call: TRBD2 (6 bases). There are 16 residues in the CDR3. CDR1 is MNHNY, CDR2 SVGAGI, per germline (reference sequence). Written as DNA, the CDR3 is TGTGCCAGCAGTTGGACCGGGACTTTCCGCATAGATACGCGGTATTTT. This encodes CASSWTGTFRIDTRYF.

Note on this clonotype: One junction end disagrees with the germline gene, perhaps due to a read error. The chain employs TRBV5-1 and TRBJ2-6; D is tentatively TRBD1 or TRBD2 (5 bases each). Germline values: CDR1 SGHRS, CDR2 YFSETQ. The CDR3 runs to 15 residues. In nucleotides, the CDR3 is TGCGCCAGCAGATCCGGGGCCTCTGGGTCCAACGTCCTGACTTTC. It translates to CASRSGASGSNVLTF.

Note on this clonotype: Germline is not matched at one junction end, which may reflect a read error. The genes are TRBV5-5 and TRBJ2-2; the D gene is possibly TRBD1 (6 bases). This CDR3 spans 15 amino acids. Germline loops: CDR1 SGHKS, CDR2 YYEKEE (reference sequence). The CDR3 coding sequence is TGTGCCAGCAGCTTGAGGCAGGGGAACACCGGGGAGCTGTCTTTT. Its protein product is CASSLRQGNTGELSF.

The V call is TRBV14, the J call TRBJ2-1, with a weak D call TRBD2 (5 bases). Trimming removed 4 bases at V and 4 bases at J, with 17 bases between. Germline CDR1 reads SGHDN; CDR2 reads FVKESK. The CDR3 is 16 residues long. As DNA, the CDR3 is TGTGCCAGCAGCCGACGGGGAGACGGCCTTTACAATGAGCAGTTCTTC. Its protein is CASSRRGDGLYNEQFF.